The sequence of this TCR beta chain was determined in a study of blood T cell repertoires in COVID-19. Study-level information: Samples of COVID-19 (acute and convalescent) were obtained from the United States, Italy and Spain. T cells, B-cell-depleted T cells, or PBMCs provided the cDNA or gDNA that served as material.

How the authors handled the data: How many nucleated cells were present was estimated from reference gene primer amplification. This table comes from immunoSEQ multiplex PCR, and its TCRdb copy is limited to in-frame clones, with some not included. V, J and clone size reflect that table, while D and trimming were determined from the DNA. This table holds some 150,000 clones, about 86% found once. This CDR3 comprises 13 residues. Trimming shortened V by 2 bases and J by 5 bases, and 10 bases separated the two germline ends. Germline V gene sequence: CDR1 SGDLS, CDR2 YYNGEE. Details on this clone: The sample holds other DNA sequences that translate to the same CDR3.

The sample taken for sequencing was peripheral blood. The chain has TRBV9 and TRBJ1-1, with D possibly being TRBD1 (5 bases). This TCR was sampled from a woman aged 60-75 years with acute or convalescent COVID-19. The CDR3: CASSVGGRTEAFF. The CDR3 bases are TGTGCCAGCAGCGTGGGGGGGAGGACTGAAGCTTTCTTT.